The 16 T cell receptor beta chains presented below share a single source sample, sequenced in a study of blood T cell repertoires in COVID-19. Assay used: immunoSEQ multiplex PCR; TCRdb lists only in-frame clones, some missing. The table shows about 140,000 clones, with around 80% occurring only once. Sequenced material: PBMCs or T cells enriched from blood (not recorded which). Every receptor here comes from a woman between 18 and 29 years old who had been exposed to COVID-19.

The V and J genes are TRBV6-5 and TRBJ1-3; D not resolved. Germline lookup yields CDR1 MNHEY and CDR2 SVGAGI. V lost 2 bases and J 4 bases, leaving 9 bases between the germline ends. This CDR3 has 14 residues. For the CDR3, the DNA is TGTGCCAGCAGTTACGCCACTGCCGGAAACACCATATATTTT. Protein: CASSYATAGNTIYF.

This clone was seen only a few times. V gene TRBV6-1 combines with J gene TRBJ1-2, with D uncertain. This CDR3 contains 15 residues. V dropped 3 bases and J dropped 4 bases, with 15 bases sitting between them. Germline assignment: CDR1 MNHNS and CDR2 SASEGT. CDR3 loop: CASSEPPGPGYGYTF. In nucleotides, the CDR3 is TGTGCCAGCAGTGAGCCCCCAGGCCCTGGCTATGGCTACACCTTC.

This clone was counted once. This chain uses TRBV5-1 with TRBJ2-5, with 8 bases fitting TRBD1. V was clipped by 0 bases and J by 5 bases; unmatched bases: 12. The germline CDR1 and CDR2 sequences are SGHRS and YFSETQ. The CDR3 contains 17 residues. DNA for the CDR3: TGCGCCAGCAGCTTGGGGACGTACGGACAGGGCGGCGAGACCCAGTACTTC. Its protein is CASSLGTYGQGGETQYF.

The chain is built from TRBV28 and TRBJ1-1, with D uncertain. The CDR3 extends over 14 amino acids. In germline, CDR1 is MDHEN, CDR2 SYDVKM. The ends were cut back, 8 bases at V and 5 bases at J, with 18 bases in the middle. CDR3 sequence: CASSRTAGGTEAFF. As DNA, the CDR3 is TGTGCCAGCTCCCGCACCGCCGGCGGGACTGAAGCTTTCTTT. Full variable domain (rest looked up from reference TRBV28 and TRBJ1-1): DVKVTQSSRYLVKRTGEKVFLECVQDMDHENMFWYRQDPGLGLRLIYFSYDVKMKEKGDIPEGYSVSREKKERFSLILESASTNQTSMYLCASSRTAGGTEAFFGQGTRLTVV.

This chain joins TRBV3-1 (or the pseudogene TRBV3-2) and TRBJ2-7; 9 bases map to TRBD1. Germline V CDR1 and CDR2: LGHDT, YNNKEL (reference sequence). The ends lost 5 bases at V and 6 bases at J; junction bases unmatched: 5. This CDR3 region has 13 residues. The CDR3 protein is CASSFTTGGEQYF. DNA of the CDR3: TGTGCCAGCAGCTTTACGACAGGGGGCGAGCAGTACTTC.

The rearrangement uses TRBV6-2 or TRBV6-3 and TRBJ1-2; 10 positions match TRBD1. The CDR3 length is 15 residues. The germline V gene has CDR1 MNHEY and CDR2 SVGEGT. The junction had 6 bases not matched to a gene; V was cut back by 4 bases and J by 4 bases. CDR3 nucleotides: TGTGCCAGCAGTTCGCCGGGACAGGGGATCTATGGCTACACCTTC. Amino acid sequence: CASSSPGQGIYGYTF.

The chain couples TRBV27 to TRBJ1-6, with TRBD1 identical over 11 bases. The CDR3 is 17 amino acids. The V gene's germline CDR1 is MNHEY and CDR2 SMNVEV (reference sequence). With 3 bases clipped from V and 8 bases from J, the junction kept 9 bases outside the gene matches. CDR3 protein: CASSLRPQGQGDSPLHF. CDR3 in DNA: TGTGCCAGCAGTTTGAGGCCCCAGGGACAGGGGGATTCACCCCTCCACTTT.

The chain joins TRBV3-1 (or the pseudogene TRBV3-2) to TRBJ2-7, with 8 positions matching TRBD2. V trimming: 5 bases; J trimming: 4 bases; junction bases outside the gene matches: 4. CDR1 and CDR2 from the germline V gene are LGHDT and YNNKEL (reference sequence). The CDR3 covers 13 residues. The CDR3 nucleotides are TGTGCCAGCAGCTTCAGCGGGAGTTACGAGCAGTACTTC. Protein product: CASSFSGSYEQYF.

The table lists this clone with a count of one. The CDR3 bases are TGCAGCGCCGCGGACAGACCGATTGAAAAACTGTTTTTT. Its protein product is CSAADRPIEKLFF. The chain employs TRBV29-1 and TRBJ1-4, with D maybe TRBD1 (6 bases). From germline, CDR1 is SQVTM and CDR2 ANQGSEA. Trimming took 7 bases from V and 7 from J, leaving 16 bases between them. This CDR3 region has 13 residues.

CDR3 bases: TGCAGTGCTAGTAGGGGGAAGGTGGGTCAGCCCCAGCATTTT. It encodes CSASRGKVGQPQHF. This chain joins TRBV20-1 and TRBJ1-5; the D gene is possibly TRBD1 (6 bases). In germline, CDR1 is DFQATT, CDR2 SNEGSKA (reference sequence). Trimming stripped 3 bases from V and 6 bases from J, with 15 bases between. CDR3 length: 14 residues.

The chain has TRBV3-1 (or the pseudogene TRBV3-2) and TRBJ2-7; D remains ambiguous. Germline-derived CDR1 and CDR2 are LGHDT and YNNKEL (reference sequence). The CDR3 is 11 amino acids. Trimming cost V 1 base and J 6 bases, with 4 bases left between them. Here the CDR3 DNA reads TGTGCCAGCAGCCAAGCCTTCGAGCAGTACTTC. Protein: CASSQAFEQYF.

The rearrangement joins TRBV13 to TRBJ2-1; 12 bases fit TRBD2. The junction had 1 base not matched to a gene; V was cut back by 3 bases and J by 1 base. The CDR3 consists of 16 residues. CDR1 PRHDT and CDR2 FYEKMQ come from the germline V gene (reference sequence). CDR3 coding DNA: TGTGCCAGCAGCTTGACTAGCGGGAGATCCTACAATGAGCAGTTCTTC. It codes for CASSLTSGRSYNEQFF.

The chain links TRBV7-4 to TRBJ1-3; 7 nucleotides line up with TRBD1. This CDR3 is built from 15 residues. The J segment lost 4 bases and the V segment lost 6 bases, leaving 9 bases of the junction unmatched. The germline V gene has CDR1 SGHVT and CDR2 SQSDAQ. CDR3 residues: CASRTTGVRGNTIYF. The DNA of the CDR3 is TGTGCCAGCAGGACCACAGGGGTGAGGGGAAACACCATATATTTT.

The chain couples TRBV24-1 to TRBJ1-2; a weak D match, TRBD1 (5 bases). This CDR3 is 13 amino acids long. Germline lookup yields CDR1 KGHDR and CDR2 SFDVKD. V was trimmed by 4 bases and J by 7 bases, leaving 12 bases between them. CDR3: CATSEGGRFGYTF. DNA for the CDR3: TGTGCCACCAGTGAGGGGGGTCGGTTTGGCTACACCTTC.

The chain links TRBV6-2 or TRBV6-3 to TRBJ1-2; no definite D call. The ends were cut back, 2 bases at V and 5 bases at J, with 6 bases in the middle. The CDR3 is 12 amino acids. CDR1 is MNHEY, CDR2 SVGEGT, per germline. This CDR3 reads CASSYDGYGYTF. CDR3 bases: TGTGCCAGCAGTTACGACGGGTATGGCTACACCTTC.

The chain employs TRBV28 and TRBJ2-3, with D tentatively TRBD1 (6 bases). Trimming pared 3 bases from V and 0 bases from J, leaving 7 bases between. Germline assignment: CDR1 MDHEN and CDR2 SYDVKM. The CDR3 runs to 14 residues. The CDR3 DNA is TGTGCCAGCAGTTTTACAGGGAGCACAGATACGCAGTATTTT. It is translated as CASSFTGSTDTQYF.